Below are 20 T cell receptor beta chains sequenced from a single sample in a study of blood T cells in healthy people across ages. The use of a sample-barcoded 5' primer and a J-beta primer mix characterized a second PCR of 7 to 11 cycles. TCRdb processed the 5' RACE reads anew with MiXCR; each CDR3 protein has one entry. The sample holds roughly 700,000 distinct CDR3 sequences, 49% seen once. The sample comprised blood. The receptor set was obtained from a woman aged 60-75 years in good health.

The chain is built from TRBV20-1 and TRBJ1-1; 9 nucleotides agree with TRBD1. Germline V gene data show CDR1 as DFQATT and CDR2 as SNEGSKA (reference sequence). The CDR3 extends over 15 amino acids. V lost 8 bases, J lost 6 bases, and 16 bases stayed unmatched. CDR3 loop: CSKGDRRDREPEAFF. The CDR3 bases are TGCAGTAAAGGCGACCGCCGGGACAGGGAGCCTGAAGCTTTCTTT.

The rearrangement uses TRBV20-1 and TRBJ2-3, with D perhaps matching TRBD1 (5 bases). This CDR3 is built from 14 residues. The ends were cut back, 6 bases at V and 0 bases at J, with 13 bases in the middle. CDR1 and CDR2 from the germline V gene are DFQATT and SNEGSKA (reference sequence). The DNA of the CDR3 is TGCAGTGCCCCGACAGAAACTAGCACAGATACGCAGTATTTT. Its translation: CSAPTETSTDTQYF.

This clonotype was found a few times. This chain connects TRBV29-1 to TRBJ2-2; 10 bases fit TRBD2. CDR1 and CDR2 from the germline V gene are SQVTM and ANQGSEA. The CDR3 contains 14 residues. V shed 4 bases and J 7 bases; nucleotides not matched to a gene: 6. CDR3: CSVGAGGFGGELFF. As DNA, the CDR3 is TGCAGCGTTGGAGCGGGAGGGTTCGGCGGGGAGCTGTTTTTT.

The J gene is TRBJ1-1, the V gene TRBV10-3; no firm D call. V lost 6 bases, J lost 8 bases, and 13 bases lay in between. Germline CDR1 ENHRY, CDR2 SYGVKD. The CDR3 has 12 amino acids. DNA for the CDR3: TGTGCCATCAGAGCCTCGGGAGACGAAGCTTTCTTT. Its translation is CAIRASGDEAFF.

This clonotype has more than one count but fewer than ten. The rearrangement uses TRBV9 and TRBJ2-1; 7 bases line up with TRBD1. This CDR3 contains 15 residues. Germline CDR1 reads SGDLS; CDR2 reads YYNGEE. The J segment lost 0 bases and the V segment lost 4 bases, leaving 4 bases of the junction unmatched. As DNA, the CDR3 is TGTGCCAGCAGCCAACAGGGGAGCTCCTACAATGAGCAGTTCTTC. Protein sequence: CASSQQGSSYNEQFF.

This clonotype has more than one count but fewer than ten. The rearrangement links TRBV7-9 to TRBJ1-4; D is possibly TRBD1 (5 bases). Germline V gene sequence: CDR1 SEHNR, CDR2 FQNEAQ (reference sequence). The V end was cut by 10 bases, the J end by 5 bases, with 11 bases between. This CDR3 comprises 12 residues. The CDR3 spells CATQGVNEKLFF. As DNA, the CDR3 is TGTGCCACCCAGGGTGTCAATGAAAAACTGTTTTTT.

The chain couples TRBV20-1 to TRBJ1-4, with D unclear. CDR3 length: 11 amino acids. V dropped 5 bases and J dropped 8 bases, with 9 bases sitting between them. Germline V gene lookup returns CDR1 DFQATT and CDR2 SNEGSKA (reference sequence). This CDR3 reads CSAATSEKLFF. CDR3 bases: TGCAGTGCTGCCACCTCGGAAAAACTGTTTTTT.

This clonotype was seen at least ten times. V and J are TRBV5-1 and TRBJ2-7, with 15 bases aligning to TRBD2. Unmatched junction bases numbered 6, after V lost 3 bases and J lost 2 bases. This CDR3 has 17 residues. Per germline, CDR1 SGHRS and CDR2 YFSETQ. In DNA, the CDR3 is TGCGCCAGCAGCTCGGGACTAGCGGGAGGTATTACCTACGAGCAGTACTTC. This codes for CASSSGLAGGITYEQYF.

This clonotype was counted a single time. The chain combines TRBV11-2 with TRBJ1-1; tentative D call: TRBD1 (6 bases). The ends were cut back, 2 bases at V and 4 bases at J, with 11 bases in the middle. CDR1 and CDR2 from the germline V gene are SGHAT and FQNNGV. The length of the CDR3 is 14 residues. The CDR3 nucleotides read TGTGCCAGCAGCTTATTTGGGGGGCTCACTGAAGCTTTCTTT. The encoded protein is CASSLFGGLTEAFF. The variable domain in full, with the rest retrieved from reference TRBV11-2 and TRBJ1-1, is EAGVAQSPRYKIIEKRQSVAFWCNPISGHATLYWYQQILGQGPKLLIQFQNNGVVDDSQLPKDRFSAERLKGVDSTLKIQPAKLEDSAVYLCASSLFGGLTEAFFGQGTRLTVV.

Comments on this clonotype: A single base separates this from a much larger clone, so it may be a read error. The chain couples TRBV7-2 to TRBJ2-3; D remains unclear. There are 14 residues in the CDR3. Germline CDR1 and CDR2: SGHTA and FQGNSA. Trimming cost V 5 bases and J 6 bases, with 15 bases left between them. The CDR3 region is CASSPCNQADTQYF. CDR3 in DNA: TGTGCCAGCAGCCCCTGCAACCAGGCGGATACGCAGTATTTT. The complete variable domain, with remaining parts taken from reference TRBV7-2 and TRBJ2-3, reads GAGVSQSPSNKVTEKGKDVELRCDPISGHTALYWYRQSLGQGLEFLIYFQGNSAPDKSGLPSDRFSAERTGGSVSTLTIQRTQQEDSAVYLCASSPCNQADTQYFGPGTRLTVL.

V usage is TRBV20-1 and J usage is TRBJ1-5; D perhaps matches TRBD1 (6 bases). Looked up from germline, CDR1 is DFQATT and CDR2 is SNEGSKA (reference sequence). The V end lost 6 bases, the J end lost 7 bases, and 19 bases lay between the germline ends. CDR3 size: 14 residues. DNA of the CDR3: TGCAGTGCGCCGCCCGAGGGGGTGGTGCAGCCCCAGCATTTT. It encodes CSAPPEGVVQPQHF.

This clonotype was detected only once. The chain carries TRBV25-1 and TRBJ1-4; tentatively, D is TRBD1 (5 bases). This CDR3 has 15 amino acids. The germline V gene has CDR1 MGHDK and CDR2 SYGVNS. V was shortened by 6 bases and J by 4 bases, with 15 bases between the two germline ends. This CDR3 reads CASREDKRYNEKLFF. CDR3 bases: TGTGCCAGCAGGGAGGACAAACGTTATAATGAAAAACTGTTTTTT.

A few counts support this clonotype. The chain joins TRBV2 to TRBJ1-2, with 9 bases aligning to TRBD1. J gave up 0 bases and V 6 bases, and 5 bases lay outside the gene matches. There are 15 residues in the CDR3. CDR1 and CDR2 from the germline V gene are SNHLY and FYNNEI. The CDR3 protein is CASRARTGANYGYTF. The CDR3 DNA reads TGTGCCAGCAGGGCTAGGACAGGGGCTAACTATGGCTACACCTTC.

This chain joins TRBV11-2 and TRBJ1-6; possible D gene TRBD1, 5 bases. This CDR3 has 16 residues. The V end was cut by 5 bases, the J end by 4 bases, with 15 bases between. Germline CDR1 is SGHAT and CDR2 is FQNNGV. The CDR3 sequence: CASSPFGAGYNSPLHF. CDR3 nucleotide sequence: TGTGCCAGCAGCCCTTTTGGGGCAGGGTATAATTCACCCCTCCACTTT.

Remarks on this clonotype: An end of the junction does not agree with germline; a read error may underlie this. This rearrangement joins TRBV7-2 to TRBJ2-1; 14 nucleotides line up with TRBD2. Germline V gene sequence: CDR1 SGHTA, CDR2 FQGNSA. The CDR3 covers 16 residues. This CDR3 reads CASSLAGTSGRNGQFF. The CDR3 DNA follows: TGTGCCAGCAGCTTAGCCGGGACTAGCGGGAGAAATGGGCAGTTCTTC.

On this clonotype itself: At one end, the junction sequence differs from germline, possibly due to a read error. CDR3 in DNA: TGCGCCAGCAGCAGAAGGGTCCAAAAGACCCAGTACTTC. It encodes CASSRRVQKTQYF. The chain combines TRBV7-2 with TRBJ2-7; unclear D gene. Near its end, the DNA agrees better with TRBJ2-5, so the J call may be wrong. This CDR3 comprises 13 residues. CDR1 is SGHTA, CDR2 FQGNSA, per germline.

This clonotype occurred once. The chain recombines TRBV28 with TRBJ2-1; 12 positions agree with TRBD2. This CDR3 comprises 14 residues. V trimming: 8 bases; J trimming: 6 bases; junction bases outside the gene matches: 5. The germline V gene has CDR1 MDHEN and CDR2 SYDVKM. The CDR3 sequence is CASHLAGGPNEQFF. The CDR3 nucleotides read TGTGCCAGCCATCTAGCGGGAGGGCCCAATGAGCAGTTCTTC. The variable domain in full, completed from reference TRBV28 and TRBJ2-1, reads DVKVTQSSRYLVKRTGEKVFLECVQDMDHENMFWYRQDPGLGLRLIYFSYDVKMKEKGDIPEGYSVSREKKERFSLILESASTNQTSMYLCASHLAGGPNEQFFGPGTRLTVL.

The V and J genes are TRBV7-2 and TRBJ2-4, with D perhaps TRBD2 (7 bases). The J call may be faulty, since TRBJ2-7 better matches the DNA end. Germline CDR1 SGHTA, CDR2 FQGNSA. The CDR3 extends over 15 amino acids. CDR3 DNA sequence: TGTGCCAGCACTAGGCAGGGGCTAGCGGACTACGAGCAGTACTTC. Amino acid sequence: CASTRQGLADYEQYF.

This chain joins TRBV2 and TRBJ2-1, with 9 bases matching TRBD2. Trimming cost V 6 bases and J 0 bases; bases outside gene matches: 3. Germline CDR1 is SNHLY and CDR2 is FYNNEI. The CDR3 runs 15 residues. CDR3 residues: CASRKAGGSYNEQFF. As DNA, the CDR3 is TGTGCCAGCAGGAAAGCGGGGGGCTCCTACAATGAGCAGTTCTTC.

This clonotype was recorded only once. As DNA, the CDR3 is TGTGCCAGCAGCTTAGCGCGGAGACAGGGCGTTGAAAAACTGTTTTTT. The encoded protein is CASSLARRQGVEKLFF. The chain recombines TRBV7-9 with TRBJ1-4; 7 nucleotides align to TRBD1. Germline CDR1 is SEHNR and CDR2 is FQNEAQ (reference sequence). The trim removed 0 bases at V and 7 bases at J, leaving 8 bases unmatched. There are 16 residues in the CDR3.